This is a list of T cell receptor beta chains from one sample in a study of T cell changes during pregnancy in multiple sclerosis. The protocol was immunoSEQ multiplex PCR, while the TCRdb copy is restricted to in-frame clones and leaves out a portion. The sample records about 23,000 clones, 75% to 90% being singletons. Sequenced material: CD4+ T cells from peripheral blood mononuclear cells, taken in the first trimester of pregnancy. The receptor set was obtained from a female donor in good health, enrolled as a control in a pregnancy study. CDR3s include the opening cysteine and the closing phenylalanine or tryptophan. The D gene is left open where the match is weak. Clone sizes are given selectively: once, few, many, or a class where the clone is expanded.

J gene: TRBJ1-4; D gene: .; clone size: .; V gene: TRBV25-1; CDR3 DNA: TGTGCCAGCAGTGGGCGGCAGAATGAAAAACTGTTTTTT; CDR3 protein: CASSGRQNEKLFF
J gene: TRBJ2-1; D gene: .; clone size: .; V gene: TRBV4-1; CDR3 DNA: TGCGCCAGCAGCCAAGTCCACATGGTCTCCTACAATGAGCAGTTCTTC; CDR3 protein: CASSQVHMVSYNEQFF
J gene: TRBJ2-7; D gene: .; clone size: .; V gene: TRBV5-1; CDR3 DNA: TGCGCCAGCAGCTTGGATGCCGGGGGAACCTACGAGCAGTACTTC; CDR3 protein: CASSLDAGGTYEQYF
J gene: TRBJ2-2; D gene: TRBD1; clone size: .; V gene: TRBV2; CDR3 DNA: TGTGCCAGCAGGACAGGGTTGGCGAACACCGGGGAGCTGTTTTTT; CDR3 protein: CASRTGLANTGELFF
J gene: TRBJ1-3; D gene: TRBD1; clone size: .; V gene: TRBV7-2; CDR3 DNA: TGTGCCAGCAGCTTAGGGACAGGGACGGGCACCATATATTTT; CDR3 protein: CASSLGTGTGTIYF
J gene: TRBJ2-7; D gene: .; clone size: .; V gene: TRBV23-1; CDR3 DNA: TGCGCCAGCAGTCAATCCGGTGGTCCAGGGGCACCCTACGAGCAGTACTTC; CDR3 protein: CASSQSGGPGAPYEQYF
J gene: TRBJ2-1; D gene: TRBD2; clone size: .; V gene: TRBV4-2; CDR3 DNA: TGTGCCAGCAGCCGAACTGAGCGGGGGGGCCCGGGCTATGAGCAGTTCTTC; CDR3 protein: CASSRTERGGPGYEQFF
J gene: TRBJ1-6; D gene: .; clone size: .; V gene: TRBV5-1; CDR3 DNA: TGCGCCAGCAGCCTTGAGGGCAATAATTCACCCCTCCACTTT; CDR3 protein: CASSLEGNNSPLHF
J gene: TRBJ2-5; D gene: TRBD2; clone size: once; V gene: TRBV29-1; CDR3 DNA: TGCAGCGTTGGGAGCGGGGCTCAAGAGACCCAGTACTTC; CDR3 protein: CSVGSGAQETQYF
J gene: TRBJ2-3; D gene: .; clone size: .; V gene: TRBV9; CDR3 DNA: TGTGCCAGCAGCGGGACAGGGAGGGGCGCAGATACGCAGTATTTT; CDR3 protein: CASSGTGRGADTQYF
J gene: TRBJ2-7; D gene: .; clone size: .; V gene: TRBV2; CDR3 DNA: TGTGCCAGCAGTCTTGACCAGGGGGGCGATTCCTACGAGCAGTACTTC; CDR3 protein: CASSLDQGGDSYEQYF
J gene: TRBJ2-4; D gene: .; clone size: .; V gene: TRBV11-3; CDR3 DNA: TGTGCCAGCAGCTTATCCATTTCGGGCATTCAGTACTTC; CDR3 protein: CASSLSISGIQYF
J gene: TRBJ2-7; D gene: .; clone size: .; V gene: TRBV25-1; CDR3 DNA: TGTGCCAGCAGTGAATATAACCGAGGGTCCTACGAGCAGTACTTC; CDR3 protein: CASSEYNRGSYEQYF
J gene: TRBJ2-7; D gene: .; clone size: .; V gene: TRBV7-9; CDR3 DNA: TGTGCCAGCGGCAGGGACTCCTACGAGCAGTACTTC; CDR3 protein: CASGRDSYEQYF
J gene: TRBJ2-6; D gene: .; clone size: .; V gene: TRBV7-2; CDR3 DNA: TGTGCCAGCAGCTTAGGCCCCCAGGCGGGAAGAGGGGCCAACGTCCTGACTTTC; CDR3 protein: CASSLGPQAGRGANVLTF
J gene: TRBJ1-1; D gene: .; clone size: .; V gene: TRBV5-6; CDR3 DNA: TGTGCCAGCAGCTTGGGGTTTTGGGGGGAAGGGTGGGACACTGAAGCTTTCTTT; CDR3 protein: CASSLGFWGEGWDTEAFF
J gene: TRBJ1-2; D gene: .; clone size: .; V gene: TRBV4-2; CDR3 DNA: TGTGCCAGCAGCCAAGCGATCGGACAGACCAACTATGGCTACACCTTC; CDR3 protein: CASSQAIGQTNYGYTF
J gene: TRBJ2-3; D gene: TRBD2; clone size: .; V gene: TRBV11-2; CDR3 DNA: TGTGCCAGCAGCTTGCTAGCGGGGACTAGCACAGATACGCAGTATTTT; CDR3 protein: CASSLLAGTSTDTQYF
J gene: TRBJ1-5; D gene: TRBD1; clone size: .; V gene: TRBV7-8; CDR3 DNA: TGTGCCAGCAGCTCAGACAGGGTAGGTCGGCCCCAGCATTTT; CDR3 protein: CASSSDRVGRPQHF
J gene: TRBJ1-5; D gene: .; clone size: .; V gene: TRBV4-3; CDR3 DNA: TGCGCCAGCAGCCAAGATCTTTGGGGGGTCAATCAGCCCCAGCATTTT; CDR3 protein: CASSQDLWGVNQPQHF
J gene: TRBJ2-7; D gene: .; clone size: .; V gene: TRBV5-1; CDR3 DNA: TGCGCCAGCAGCTTGGGCGGCCTTATCTCCTACGAGCAGTACTTC; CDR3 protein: CASSLGGLISYEQYF
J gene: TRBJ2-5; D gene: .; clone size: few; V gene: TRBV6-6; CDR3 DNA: TGTGCCAGCAGCATACAGGGAACTCAAGAGACCCAGTACTTC; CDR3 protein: CASSIQGTQETQYF
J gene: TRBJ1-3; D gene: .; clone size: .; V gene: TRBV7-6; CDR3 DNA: TGTGCCAGCAGCTTAGACAGCCTAACCACTGGAAACACCATATATTTT; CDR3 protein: CASSLDSLTTGNTIYF
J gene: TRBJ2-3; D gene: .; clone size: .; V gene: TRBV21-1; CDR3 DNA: TGTGCCAGCATCCTACAGAAGAGCACAGATACGCAGTATTTT; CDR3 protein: CASILQKSTDTQYF
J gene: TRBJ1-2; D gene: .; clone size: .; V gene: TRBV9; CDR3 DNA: TGTGCCAGCAGCGCCAACCCAGGGAACTATGGCTACACCTTC; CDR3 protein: CASSANPGNYGYTF
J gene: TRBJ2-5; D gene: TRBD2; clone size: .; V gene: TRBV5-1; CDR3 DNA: TGCGCCAGCAGCGTTTCTAGCGGGAGAGGAGAGACCCAGTACTTC; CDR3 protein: CASSVSSGRGETQYF
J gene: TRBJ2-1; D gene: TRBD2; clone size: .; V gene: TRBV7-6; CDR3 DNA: TGTGCCAGCAGCTTGAGACTAGCGGGGGGCGCGCAGGCCTACAATGAGCAGTTCTTC; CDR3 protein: CASSLRLAGGAQAYNEQFF
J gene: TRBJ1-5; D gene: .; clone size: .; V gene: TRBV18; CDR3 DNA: TGTGCCAGCTCAAGACAGAATAGCAATCAGCCCCAGCATTTT; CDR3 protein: CASSRQNSNQPQHF
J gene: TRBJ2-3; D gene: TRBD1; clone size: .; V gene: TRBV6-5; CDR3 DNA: TGTGCCAGCAGACCCGACAGGGGTGCCGTAGATACGCAGTATTTT; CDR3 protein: CASRPDRGAVDTQYF
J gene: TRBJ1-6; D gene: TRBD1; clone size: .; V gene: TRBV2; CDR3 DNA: TGTGCCAGTCAAACAGGGGGAAACTATTCACCCCTCCACTTT; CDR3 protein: CASQTGGNYSPLHF
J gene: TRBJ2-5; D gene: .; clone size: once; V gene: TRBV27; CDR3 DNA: TGTGCCAGCAGTTCCCGGGAGACCCAGTACTTC; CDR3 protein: CASSSRETQYF
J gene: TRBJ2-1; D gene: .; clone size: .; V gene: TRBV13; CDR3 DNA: TGTGCCAGCAGCTTAGAGTTGAGCGGAAGCAATGAGCAGTTCTTC; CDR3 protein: CASSLELSGSNEQFF
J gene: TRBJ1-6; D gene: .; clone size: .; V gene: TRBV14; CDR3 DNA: TGTGCCAGCAGCCAACAATATAATTCACCCCTCCACTTT; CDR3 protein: CASSQQYNSPLHF
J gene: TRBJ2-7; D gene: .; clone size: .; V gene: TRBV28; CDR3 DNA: TGTGCCAGCAGTATTAGCTCCTACGAGCAGTACTTC; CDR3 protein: CASSISSYEQYF
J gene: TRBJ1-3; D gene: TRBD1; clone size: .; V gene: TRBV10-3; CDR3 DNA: TGTGCCATCAACTCAGACAGGGTCGGTGGAAACACCATATATTTT; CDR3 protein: CAINSDRVGGNTIYF
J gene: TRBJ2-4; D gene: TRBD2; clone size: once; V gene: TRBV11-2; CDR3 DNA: TGTGCCAGCAGCTCCCTGGGCCGCGGGGGGGCCCAAAACATTCAGTACTTC; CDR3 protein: CASSSLGRGGAQNIQYF
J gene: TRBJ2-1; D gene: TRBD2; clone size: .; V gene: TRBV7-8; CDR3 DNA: TGTGCCAGCAGCGGGACTAGCGGCTACAATGAGCAGTTCTTC; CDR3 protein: CASSGTSGYNEQFF
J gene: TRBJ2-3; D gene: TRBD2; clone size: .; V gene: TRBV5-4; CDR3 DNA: TGTGCCAGCAGCTCACCGGGACTAGCTACGAACACAGATACGCAGTATTTT; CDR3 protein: CASSSPGLATNTDTQYF
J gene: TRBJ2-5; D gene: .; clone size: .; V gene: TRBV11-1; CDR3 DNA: TGTGCCAGCAGCCCAGAGGGTCAGACCCAGTACTTC; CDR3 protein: CASSPEGQTQYF
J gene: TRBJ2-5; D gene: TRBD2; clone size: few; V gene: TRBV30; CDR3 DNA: TGTGCCTGGAGTGTGAGAGGCGGGAGTCGATTAATAGAGACCCAGTACTTC; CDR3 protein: CAWSVRGGSRLIETQYF
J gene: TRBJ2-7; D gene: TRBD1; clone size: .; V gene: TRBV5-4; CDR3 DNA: TGTGCCAGCAGCGAGCCGGGACAGGGGAACGAGCAGTACTTC; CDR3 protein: CASSEPGQGNEQYF
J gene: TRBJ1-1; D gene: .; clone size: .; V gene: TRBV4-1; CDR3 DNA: TGCGCCAGCAGCCAAGGAAACACGAAAAACACTGAAGCTTTCTTT; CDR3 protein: CASSQGNTKNTEAFF
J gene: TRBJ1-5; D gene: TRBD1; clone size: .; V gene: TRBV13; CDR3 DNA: TGTGCCAGCAGCTCCAGGGGGGCAGGGGTGATCAATCAGCCCCAGCATTTT; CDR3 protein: CASSSRGAGVINQPQHF
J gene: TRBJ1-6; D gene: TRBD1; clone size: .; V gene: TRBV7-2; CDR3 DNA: TGTGCCAGCAGCCCCCGGACAGGGGGAAACTCACCCCTCCACTTT; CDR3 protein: CASSPRTGGNSPLHF
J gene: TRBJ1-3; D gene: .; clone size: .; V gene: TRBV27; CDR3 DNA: TGTGCCAGCAGTTTCTCAGGGCCCTCTTCCACCATATATTTT; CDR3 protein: CASSFSGPSSTIYF
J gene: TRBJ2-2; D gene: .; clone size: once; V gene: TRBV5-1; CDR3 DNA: TGCGCCAGCAGCCCACAGACAGGGAACACCGGGGAGCTGTTTTTT; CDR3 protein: CASSPQTGNTGELFF
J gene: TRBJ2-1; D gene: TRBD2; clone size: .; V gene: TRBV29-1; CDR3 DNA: TGCAGCGTTGTAGCGGGAATTACTTCCTACAATGAGCAGTTCTTC; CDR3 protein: CSVVAGITSYNEQFF
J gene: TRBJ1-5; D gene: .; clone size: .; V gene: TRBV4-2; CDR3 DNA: TGTGCCAGCAGCCAAGTTCGGGACTTGGCAGGACGGTTTCAGCCCCAGCATTTT; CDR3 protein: CASSQVRDLAGRFQPQHF
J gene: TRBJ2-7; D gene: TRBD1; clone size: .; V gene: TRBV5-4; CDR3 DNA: TGTGCCAGCAGCTCCCGGAGCAGGGGGAGCTACGAGCAGTACTTC; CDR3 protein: CASSSRSRGSYEQYF
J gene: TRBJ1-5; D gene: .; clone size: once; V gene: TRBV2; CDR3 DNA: TGTGCCAGCAGCCCTAGACAGTACCTCCAGCCCCAGCATTTT; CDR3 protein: CASSPRQYLQPQHF
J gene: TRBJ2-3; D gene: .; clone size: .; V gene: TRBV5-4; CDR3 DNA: TGTGCCAGCAGCTTGTTCGGGGGAGGAAGGACAGATACGCAGTATTTT; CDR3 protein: CASSLFGGGRTDTQYF
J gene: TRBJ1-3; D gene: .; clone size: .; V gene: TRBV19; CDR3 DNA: TGTGCCAGTAGTACTGGGCAGGGGATATTCTCTGGAAACACCATATATTTT; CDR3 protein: CASSTGQGIFSGNTIYF
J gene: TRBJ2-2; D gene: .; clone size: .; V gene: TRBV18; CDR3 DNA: TGTGCCAGCTCACCTCTGGAGACCGGGGAGCTGTTTTTT; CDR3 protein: CASSPLETGELFF
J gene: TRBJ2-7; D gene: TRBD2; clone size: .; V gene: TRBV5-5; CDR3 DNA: TGTGCCAGCAGCTTAGCGGGGGCGGGTTACGAGCAGTACTTC; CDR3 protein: CASSLAGAGYEQYF
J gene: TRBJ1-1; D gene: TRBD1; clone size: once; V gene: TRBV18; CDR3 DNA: TGTGCCAGCTCACCACGAGGACAGGGGGGAAACACTGAAGCTTTCTTT; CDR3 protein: CASSPRGQGGNTEAFF
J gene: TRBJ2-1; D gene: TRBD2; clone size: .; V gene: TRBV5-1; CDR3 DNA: TGCGCCAGCAGCTTGGAGCGGGGTGATGAGCAGTTCTTC; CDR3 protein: CASSLERGDEQFF
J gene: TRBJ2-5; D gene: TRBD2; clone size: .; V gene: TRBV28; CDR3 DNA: TGTGCCAGCAGGCCACCGGGACTAATGTTTTCGGAGACCCAGTACTTC; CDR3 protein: CASRPPGLMFSETQYF
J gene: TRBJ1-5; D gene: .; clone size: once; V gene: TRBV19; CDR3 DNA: TGTGCCAGTAGTATAGTGGGCCCGAGCAATCAGCCCCAGCATTTT; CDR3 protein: CASSIVGPSNQPQHF
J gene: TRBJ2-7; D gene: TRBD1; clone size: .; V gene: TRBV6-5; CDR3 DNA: TGTGCCAGCAGTATAAAGGGGGCCGGATCGAGGGAGCAGTACTTC; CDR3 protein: CASSIKGAGSREQYF